The 15 T cell receptor beta chains given below trace back to one sample, sequenced in a study of early T cells in non-severe SARS-CoV-2 infection. Each CDR3 protein is one row after TCRdb ran MiXCR on the 5' RACE reads. The sample gives some 50,000 distinct CDR3 sequences, 5% to 5.5% of which show up once; 5% to 6.5% is in the top ten. The sample was whole blood, taken at baseline. The receptors shown here come from an adult who was a healthcare worker with PCR-confirmed SARS-CoV-2 infection or an uninfected control (not recorded which).

The sample holds many counts of this clonotype. The chain uses TRBV7-8 and TRBJ2-1, with 9 bases lining up with TRBD1. V trimming: 5 bases; J trimming: 7 bases; junction bases outside the gene matches: 6. The germline V gene has CDR1 SGHVS and CDR2 FQNEAQ. CDR3 length equals 14 residues. For the CDR3, the DNA is TGTGCCAGCAGCCCGACGACAGGGGGGAATGAGCAGTTCTTC. This translates into CASSPTTGGNEQFF.

The chain has TRBV30 and TRBJ2-2, with D maybe TRBD1 (5 bases). Germline V gives CDR1 GTSNPN, CDR2 SVGIG (reference sequence). There are 13 residues in the CDR3. Trimming left V 3 bases short and J 6 bases short, with 11 bases between. The CDR3 is CAWSLGVAGELFF. DNA of the CDR3: TGTGCCTGGAGCCTAGGGGTGGCCGGGGAGCTGTTTTTT.

CDR3 residues: CASSLQTGSTGELFF. In DNA form, the CDR3 reads TGTGCCAGCAGCCTACAAACAGGGTCCACCGGGGAGCTGTTTTTT. V gene TRBV7-9 combines with J gene TRBJ2-2; weak D call: TRBD1 (6 bases). Looked up from germline, CDR1 is SEHNR and CDR2 is FQNEAQ (reference sequence). V gave up 5 bases and J gave up 4 bases, with 14 bases separating them. This CDR3 is 15 amino acids long.

CDR3 sequence reads: CASSPPAGPSGNTIYF. The DNA of the CDR3 is TGTGCCAGCAGCCCCCCGGCAGGGCCCTCTGGAAACACCATATATTTT. The rearrangement uses TRBV4-2 and TRBJ1-3; weak D call: TRBD1 (5 bases). CDR1 is LGHNA, CDR2 YNFKEQ, per germline. V dropped 4 bases and J dropped 0 bases, with 13 bases sitting between them. The length of the CDR3 is 16 residues.

This clonotype is labeled medium-sized. The V and J genes are TRBV19 and TRBJ1-5, with no clear D. Trimming took off 5 bases at V and 0 bases at J, with 14 bases between the two ends. CDR3 length: 16 residues. CDR1 LNHDA and CDR2 SQIVND come from the germline V gene (reference sequence). DNA of the CDR3: TGTGCCAGTAGTCCCGGACCGCACTATAGCAATCAGCCCCAGCATTTT. Translated: CASSPGPHYSNQPQHF.

This clonotype came up a few times. The chain uses TRBV4-1 and TRBJ2-1; 10 bases agree with TRBD2. The CDR3 is 16 residues long. From germline, CDR1 is MGHRA and CDR2 YSYEKL. The junction had 8 bases not matched to a gene; V was cut back by 4 bases and J by 5 bases. CDR3 residues: CASSLSGRAGNNEQFF. CDR3 coding DNA: TGCGCCAGCAGCCTAAGCGGGAGGGCCGGGAACAATGAGCAGTTCTTC.

Ten or more counts support this clonotype. The chain recombines TRBV2 with TRBJ2-5; 8 positions match TRBD2. Looked up from germline, CDR1 is SNHLY and CDR2 is FYNNEI. V lost 6 bases, J lost 1 base, and 7 bases stayed unmatched. This CDR3 contains 15 residues. Written as DNA, the CDR3 is TGTGCCAGCAGCCCTCTAGCGGGTGGCCAAGAGACCCAGTACTTC. Protein sequence: CASSPLAGGQETQYF.

This clonotype was picked up a small number of times. The chain combines TRBV5-5 with TRBJ2-3; 7 bases are a match to TRBD2. V lost 4 bases and J lost 3; bases outside the gene matches: 14. CDR1 and CDR2 from the germline V gene are SGHKS and YYEKEE (reference sequence). The CDR3 length is 17 residues. This CDR3 is CASSPIAGPIGTDTQYF. The CDR3 nucleotides read TGTGCCAGCAGCCCCATAGCGGGCCCCATCGGAACAGATACGCAGTATTTT.

This clonotype came up many times. The CDR3 spells CASSYWPDPKPPGELFF. The CDR3 DNA reads as TGTGCCAGCAGTTACTGGCCGGACCCCAAACCCCCCGGGGAGCTGTTTTTT. The genes are TRBV6-5 and TRBJ2-2, with unresolved D. The V and J ends lost 1 base and 6 bases respectively, with 18 bases between them. Per the germline V gene, CDR1 is MNHEY and CDR2 is SVGAGI. The CDR3 has 17 residues.

This clonotype occurred many times. In nucleotides, the CDR3 is TGTGCCAGCAGTCCCCTCCCGGACTATTACAATGAGCAGTTCTTC. Residues: CASSPLPDYYNEQFF. The chain employs TRBV27 and TRBJ2-1, with D possibly TRBD2 on 6 matching bases. Germline values: CDR1 MNHEY, CDR2 SMNVEV (reference sequence). Trimming cost V 5 bases and J 4 bases, with 15 bases left between them. CDR3 length: 15 residues.

This clonotype was observed at least ten times. V and J are TRBV7-2 and TRBJ2-1; 10 bases agree with TRBD2. CDR1 SGHTA and CDR2 FQGNSA come from the germline V gene. The CDR3 has 20 residues. V lost 0 bases, J lost 3 bases, and 14 bases stayed unmatched. This CDR3 reads CASSLARMRKLAGYYNEQFF. For the CDR3, the DNA is TGTGCCAGCAGCTTAGCGAGAATGAGGAAACTAGCGGGATACTACAATGAGCAGTTCTTC.

This clonotype was recorded a few times. This chain joins TRBV3-1 and TRBJ1-1, with TRBD1 matching 9 bases. CDR1 is LGHDT and CDR2 is YNNKEL in the germline V gene (reference sequence). After removal of 6 bases from V and 7 bases from J, the junction contained 9 bases not matched to a gene. CDR3 length: 14 amino acids. The CDR3 spells CASSSDRGRVEAFF. CDR3 sequence (DNA): TGTGCCAGCAGTTCCGACAGGGGGAGGGTTGAAGCTTTCTTT.

The rearrangement links TRBV29-1 to TRBJ2-7; weak D call: TRBD1 (6 bases). V lost 6 bases, J lost 0 bases, and 12 bases lay in between. Germline CDR1 SQVTM, CDR2 ANQGSEA. The CDR3 spans 13 residues. The chain's CDR3 is CSVASGDSYEQYF. As DNA, the CDR3 is TGCAGCGTGGCCTCAGGGGACTCCTACGAGCAGTACTTC.

This clonotype was observed at least ten times. The chain joins TRBV6-1 to TRBJ2-7; TRBD1 is a possible D gene (5 bases). Trimming cost V 5 bases and J 3 bases, with 11 bases left between them. The germline V gene encodes CDR1 MNHNS and CDR2 SASEGT. This CDR3 contains 13 residues. This CDR3 is CASSQTGDYEQYF. CDR3 DNA sequence: TGTGCCAGCAGTCAAACAGGAGACTACGAGCAGTACTTC.

This clonotype was observed at least ten times. The chain is built from TRBV20-1 and TRBJ1-6, with TRBD1 as a possible D gene (6 bases). Per germline, CDR1 DFQATT and CDR2 SNEGSKA (reference sequence). This CDR3 region has 14 residues. V was pared by 2 bases and J by 5 bases, with 10 bases between. The CDR3 coding sequence is TGCAGTGCTAGACAGGGGAGGGATAATTCACCCCTCCACTTT. This encodes CSARQGRDNSPLHF.